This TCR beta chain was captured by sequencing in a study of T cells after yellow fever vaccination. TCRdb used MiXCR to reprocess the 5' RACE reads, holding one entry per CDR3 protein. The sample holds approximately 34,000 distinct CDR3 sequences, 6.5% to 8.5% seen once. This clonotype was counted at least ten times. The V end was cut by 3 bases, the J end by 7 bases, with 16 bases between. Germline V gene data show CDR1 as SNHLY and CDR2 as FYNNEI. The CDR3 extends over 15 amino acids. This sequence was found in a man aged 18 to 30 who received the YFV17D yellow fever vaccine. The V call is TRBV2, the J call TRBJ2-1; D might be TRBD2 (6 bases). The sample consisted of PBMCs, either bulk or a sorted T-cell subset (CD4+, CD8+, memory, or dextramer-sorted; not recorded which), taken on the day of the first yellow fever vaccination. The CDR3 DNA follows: TGTGCCAGCAGTGACATAGCGGTCGAGTTGAATGAGCAGTTCTTC. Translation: CASSDIAVELNEQFF.